Described below is a single T cell receptor (beta chain) sequence and its context. This sample was included in a study of cytomegalovirus exposure and HLA in healthy donors. V dropped 9 bases and J dropped 2; count of bases not matched to a gene: 10. The length of the CDR3 is 14 residues. Germline-derived CDR1 and CDR2 are WSHSY and SAAADI. PCR was performed using 60 Vbeta and 13 Jbeta primers. Clones were sequenced by immunoSEQ multiplex PCR, and TCRdb holds only the in-frame ones, with some missing. The repertoire includes around 210,000 clones, roughly 73% of them detected once, and about 0.5% sits in the top ten.

The TCR comes from a boy aged 5-17 years in good health and CMV-seronegative. The sample was PBMCs. The chain carries TRBV10-2 and TRBJ2-7; 7 positions agree with TRBD2. This CDR3 is CASRAGDGPYEQYF. CDR3 coding DNA: TGCGCCAGTCGGGCGGGAGACGGCCCCTACGAGCAGTACTTC.